Presented here are 14 T cell receptor beta chains from one specimen sequenced in a study of blood T cell repertoires in COVID-19. TCRdb keeps only in-frame clones here, not all; method: immunoSEQ multiplex PCR. The sample holds some 100,000 clones, 60% to 85% seen once. The specimen was peripheral blood. These receptors were collected from a man between 65 and 85 years old with acute or convalescent COVID-19.

As DNA, the CDR3 is TGCGCCAGCAGCCAAGATCTAAAGACAGGGGGCCATTATGGCTACACCTTC. Translated, it gives CASSQDLKTGGHYGYTF. The chain links TRBV4-1 to TRBJ1-2; 10 positions match TRBD1. CDR3 length: 17 amino acids. Germline V CDR1 and CDR2: MGHRA, YSYEKL. Germline trimming cut 0 bases from V and 5 bases from J; bases unmatched to any gene: 9.

J is TRBJ1-2 and V is TRBV6-5; 8 bases fit TRBD1. Germline-derived CDR1 and CDR2 are MNHEY and SVGAGI. V shed 7 bases and J 1 base; nucleotides not matched to a gene: 8. The length of the CDR3 is 15 residues. The CDR3 DNA follows: TGTGCCAGCACCGCAGGGGGCGCAAGTAACTATGGCTACACCTTC. Amino acid sequence: CASTAGGASNYGYTF.

V is TRBV11-3 and J is TRBJ2-5, with D possibly TRBD2 on 5 matching bases. Deletions cut 4 bases from V and 5 bases from J, with 11 bases between. The CDR3 extends over 13 amino acids. Germline values: CDR1 SGHNT, CDR2 YENEEA. CDR3 in amino acids: CASSYRGWETQYF. The CDR3 nucleotides are TGTGCCAGCAGCTACCGCGGGTGGGAGACCCAGTACTTC.

V gene TRBV5-1 combines with J gene TRBJ2-7; tentatively, D is TRBD2 (5 bases). This CDR3 is built from 14 residues. The germline V and J ends were trimmed by 2 bases and 3 bases, with 12 bases remaining between them. Germline V gene lookup returns CDR1 SGHRS and CDR2 YFSETQ. The CDR3 DNA reads TGCGCCAGCAGCTTATCTAGCCCTGACTACGAGCAGTACTTC. It is translated as CASSLSSPDYEQYF.

The chain couples TRBV30 to TRBJ2-5; 10 bases line up with TRBD2. In germline, CDR1 is GTSNPN, CDR2 SVGIG (reference sequence). J lost 6 bases, V lost 3 bases, and 13 bases had no gene match. The CDR3 totals 16 residues. The CDR3 protein is CAWRDPGSSGGKTQYF. The CDR3, as DNA: TGTGCCTGGAGGGACCCCGGGTCTAGCGGGGGAAAGACCCAGTACTTC.

A single count supports this clone. The chain carries TRBV10-3 and TRBJ2-1; the match to TRBD2 covers 12 bases. The germline gives CDR1 ENHRY, CDR2 SYGVKD. J gave up 6 bases and V 5 bases, and 5 bases lay outside the gene matches. This CDR3 spans 15 amino acids. The CDR3 DNA follows: TGTGCCATCAGTCCGACTAGCGGGAGTGTCAATGAGCAGTTCTTC. This translates into CAISPTSGSVNEQFF.

The sample holds a few counts of this clone. The chain is built from TRBV7-9 and TRBJ2-1; 10 bases match TRBD2. The V and J ends lost 6 bases and 8 bases, in that order; junction bases with no gene match: 4. CDR3 size: 13 residues. CDR1 is SEHNR, CDR2 FQNEAQ, per germline (reference sequence). For the CDR3, the DNA is TGTGCCAGCAGTTGGCTAGCGGGAGATGAGCAGTTCTTC. Protein sequence: CASSWLAGDEQFF. Full variable domain (rest looked up from reference TRBV7-9 and TRBJ2-1): DTGVSQNPRHKITKRGQNVTFRCDPISEHNRLYWYRQTLGQGPEFLTYFQNEAQLEKSRLLSDRFSAERPKGSFSTLEIQRTEQGDSAMYLCASSWLAGDEQFFGPGTRLTVL.

The chain is built from TRBV7-2 and TRBJ2-7, with 8 nucleotides matching TRBD1. CDR3 size: 16 residues. With V trimmed by 3 bases and J by 3 bases, 10 bases remained unmatched. CDR1 is SGHTA, CDR2 FQGNSA, per germline. CDR3 region: CASSFPGTGGRYEQYF. The CDR3 nucleotides read TGTGCCAGCAGCTTCCCAGGGACAGGCGGACGCTACGAGCAGTACTTC.

The chain joins TRBV30 to TRBJ1-1; 7 bases are a match to TRBD1. The CDR3 is 13 amino acids. Germline loops: CDR1 GTSNPN, CDR2 SVGIG (reference sequence). V lost 2 bases and J lost 12; bases outside the gene matches: 12. CDR3 DNA: TGTGCCTGGAGTTCGACAGGGTCGACGGAATCTTTCTTT. Amino acid sequence: CAWSSTGSTESFF.

This chain joins TRBV7-2 and TRBJ2-7; D may be TRBD1 (6 bases). CDR3 size: 14 residues. V was trimmed by 7 bases and J by 4 bases, leaving 17 bases between them. Germline CDR1 and CDR2: SGHTA and FQGNSA. In nucleotides, the CDR3 is TGTGCCAGCAACAAAGCGGACAGCTCATACGAGCAGTACTTC. It encodes CASNKADSSYEQYF.

Concerning this clone itself: A junction boundary mismatches the germline segment, possibly from a read error. The CDR3 sequence is CASTDSIVF. The CDR3 region has the DNA TGTGCCAGCACCGACAGTATAGTTTTT. The chain carries TRBV6-9 and TRBJ1-4; D is perhaps TRBD1 (5 bases). The germline gives CDR1 MNHGY, CDR2 SVAAGI. The CDR3 spans 9 residues.

V gene TRBV28 combines with J gene TRBJ2-6; possible D gene TRBD1, 6 bases. V was clipped by 8 bases and J by 0 bases, with 11 bases between them. This CDR3 is built from 15 residues. The germline V gene encodes CDR1 MDHEN and CDR2 SYDVKM. In nucleotides, the CDR3 is TGTGCCAGCTCGACAGGCCTCTCTGGGGCCAACGTCCTGACTTTC. This encodes CASSTGLSGANVLTF.

The CDR3 loop is CASSSLPGTADGYTF. DNA for the CDR3: TGTGCCAGCAGCTCTCTCCCGGGGACAGCCGATGGCTACACCTTC. The V call is TRBV9, the J call TRBJ1-2; TRBD1 aligns across 7 bases. Trimming at V came to 4 bases and at J to 6 bases, leaving 12 bases not matched to a gene. Germline CDR1 reads SGDLS; CDR2 reads YYNGEE. The CDR3 totals 15 residues.

This clone has a single count. This chain uses TRBV7-9 with TRBJ2-2, with 10 bases matching TRBD2. The V and J ends lost 3 bases and 3 bases, in that order; junction bases with no gene match: 13. Per germline, CDR1 SEHNR and CDR2 FQNEAQ (reference sequence). The CDR3 covers 19 residues. Here the CDR3 DNA reads TGTGCCAGCAGCTTCGGACTAGCGGCGGTTATCGAACACACCGGGGAGCTGTTTTTT. Its protein is CASSFGLAAVIEHTGELFF.